Here is one TCR beta chain with its context. The data are from a study of T-cell memory formation after mild COVID-19. Each CDR3 protein is one row after TCRdb ran MiXCR on the 5' RACE reads. Of roughly 510,000 distinct CDR3 sequences detected, roughly 17% appear once; the ten largest clones hold 8.1%. This CDR3 has 15 residues. The V end lost 1 base, the J end lost 1 base, and 7 bases lay between the germline ends. Germline V gene sequence: CDR1 KGHDR, CDR2 SFDVKD. The gene calls are TRBV24-1 and TRBJ2-1; weak D call: TRBD1 (5 bases). Material for sequencing was PBMCs or a T cell subset sorted from them (not recorded which). The TCR was taken from an adult woman who had mild COVID-19 (a few samples of this study predate the infection). Cell type and time point are not known. The CDR3 bases are TGTGCCACCAGTGATTTTCAGGGATCCTACAATGAGCAGTTCTTC. Residues: CATSDFQGSYNEQFF.